The 15 T cell receptor beta chains below were found in one sample sequenced in a study of blood T cell repertoires in COVID-19. Profiled with immunoSEQ multiplex PCR; TCRdb holds only in-frame clones, not every one. Here the sample spans around 400,000 clones, 89% being singletons. The source material was peripheral blood. These receptors originate from a man between 40 and 49 years old with acute or convalescent COVID-19.

The genes are TRBV6-6 and TRBJ2-3; possibly TRBD1 for D (6 bases). CDR1 and CDR2 (germline): MNHNY, SVGAGI (reference sequence). The CDR3 is made up of 17 amino acids. Trimming removed 5 bases at V and 1 base at J, with 19 bases between. For the CDR3, the DNA is TGTGCCAGCAGTCCAACGTCACAGGGTTGGCGCACAGATACGCAGTATTTT. This sequence encodes CASSPTSQGWRTDTQYF.

The chain recombines TRBV5-1 with TRBJ1-6; TRBD1 might be the D (6 bases). Trimming removed 0 bases at V and 7 bases at J, with 11 bases between. CDR1 is SGHRS, CDR2 YFSETQ, per germline. This CDR3 has 15 amino acids. CDR3 protein: CASSLGGHENSPLHF. DNA for the CDR3: TGCGCCAGCAGCTTGGGGGGACACGAAAATTCACCCCTCCACTTT.

This chain connects TRBV3-1 (or the pseudogene TRBV3-2) to TRBJ2-7; 13 positions agree with TRBD2. The CDR3 totals 15 residues. Germline values: CDR1 LGHDT, CDR2 YNNKEL (reference sequence). Trimming removed 0 bases from V and 6 bases from J; junction bases left unmatched: 2. DNA for the CDR3: TGTGCCAGCAGCCAAGACACTAGCGGGGGGGCCGAGCAGTACTTC. Amino acids: CASSQDTSGGAEQYF.

The CDR3 DNA reads TGTGCCGGCTCTGGGGGGTTGGGTTTGACCCAGCATTTT. Encoded protein: CAGSGGLGLTQHF. V is TRBV28 and J is TRBJ1-5, with D possibly matching TRBD1 (5 bases). CDR1 and CDR2 (germline): MDHEN, SYDVKM. The CDR3 extends over 13 amino acids. The germline V and J ends were trimmed by 11 bases and 11 bases, with 22 bases remaining between them.

CDR3 sequence reads: CSVGEGDYNSPLHF. For the CDR3, the DNA is TGCAGCGTTGGGGAGGGTGACTATAATTCACCCCTCCACTTT. The J gene is TRBJ1-6, the V gene TRBV29-1, with no clear D. The ends were cut back, 4 bases at V and 3 bases at J, with 10 bases in the middle. Looked up from germline, CDR1 is SQVTM and CDR2 is ANQGSEA. The CDR3 is made up of 14 amino acids.

V usage is TRBV7-8 and J usage is TRBJ2-5; 7 nucleotides align to TRBD2. J was trimmed by 5 bases and V by 5 bases; bases with no gene match: 14. Germline V gives CDR1 SGHVS, CDR2 FQNEAQ. This CDR3 spans 16 amino acids. The CDR3 DNA reads as TGTGCCAGCAGCCCGAATTGGGCGGGGGTAAGGGAGACCCAGTACTTC. It translates to CASSPNWAGVRETQYF.

The V and J genes are TRBV11-2 and TRBJ2-7; 9 nucleotides agree with TRBD1. Germline lookup yields CDR1 SGHAT and CDR2 FQNNGV. V trimming: 3 bases; J trimming: 4 bases; junction bases outside the gene matches: 4. This CDR3 spans 14 amino acids. The CDR3 is CASSFGQGLYEQYF. The DNA for the CDR3 is TGTGCCAGCAGCTTCGGACAGGGGCTATACGAGCAGTACTTC.

The chain is built from TRBV7-2 and TRBJ1-6; 7 bases agree with TRBD1. The ends lost 1 base at V and 10 bases at J; junction bases unmatched: 7. The CDR3 is 15 residues long. Looked up from germline, CDR1 is SGHTA and CDR2 is FQGNSA. The CDR3 reads CASSLDRGLGSPLHF. In nucleotides, the CDR3 is TGTGCCAGCAGCTTAGATAGGGGGCTGGGATCACCCCTCCACTTT.

The chain joins TRBV6-2 or TRBV6-3 to TRBJ1-2; D is ambiguous. This CDR3 is built from 13 residues. Trimming cost V 0 bases and J 7 bases, with 9 bases left between them. Germline V lookup: CDR1 MNHEY, CDR2 SVGEGT. The CDR3 nucleotides are TGTGCCAGCAGTTACTCTGGTCTTAGTGGCTACACCTTC. Translated, it gives CASSYSGLSGYTF.

The genes are TRBV7-6 and TRBJ2-1, with 7 bases aligning to TRBD2. The CDR3 runs 19 residues. V shed 1 base, J shed 2 bases, and the junction held 14 bases outside the gene matches. Looked up from germline, CDR1 is SGHVS and CDR2 is FNYEAQ. DNA for the CDR3: TGTGCCAGCAGCTTAGTCCGCAGACTAGCAAAGGACCCCTACAATGAGCAGTTCTTC. Translation gives CASSLVRRLAKDPYNEQFF.

The J gene is TRBJ2-5, the V gene TRBV5-8; possibly TRBD1 for D (6 bases). Germline V lookup: CDR1 SGHTS, CDR2 YDEGEE. V lost 3 bases and J 0 bases, leaving 12 bases between the germline ends. The CDR3 loop spans 15 amino acids. The CDR3 DNA reads as TGTGCCAGCAGCTGGGACATCCCTCACCAAGAGACCCAGTACTTC. It translates to CASSWDIPHQETQYF.

The chain couples TRBV5-4 to TRBJ2-1; 10 nucleotides match TRBD1. The CDR3 sequence is 14 residues long. With 5 bases clipped from V and 5 bases from J, the junction kept 4 bases outside the gene matches. The germline V gene has CDR1 SGHNT and CDR2 YYREEE (reference sequence). CDR3 in amino acids: CASSRDRGNNEQFF. Written as DNA, the CDR3 is TGTGCCAGCAGTCGGGACAGGGGAAACAATGAGCAGTTCTTC.

The chain carries TRBV28 and TRBJ1-2; D may be TRBD1 (6 bases). V was trimmed by 6 bases and J by 8 bases, leaving 16 bases between them. The CDR3 runs 13 residues. Looked up from germline, CDR1 is MDHEN and CDR2 is SYDVKM. CDR3 bases: TGTGCCAGCAGCTGGGACACATCTCTGGGCTACACCTTC. This sequence encodes CASSWDTSLGYTF.

This chain joins TRBV3-1 (or the pseudogene TRBV3-2) and TRBJ1-5; 8 nucleotides align to TRBD1. The CDR3 totals 16 residues. Trimming cost V 0 bases and J 3 bases; bases outside gene matches: 4. Looked up from germline, CDR1 is LGHDT and CDR2 is YNNKEL (reference sequence). The CDR3 protein is CASSQETGANNQPQHF. The CDR3 region has the DNA TGTGCCAGCAGCCAAGAGACAGGGGCGAACAATCAGCCCCAGCATTTT.

The gene calls are TRBV5-4 and TRBJ2-7; D is possibly TRBD1 (6 bases). Germline loops: CDR1 SGHNT, CDR2 YYREEE (reference sequence). This CDR3 has 14 residues. The V end was cut by 0 bases, the J end by 4 bases, with 11 bases between. CDR3 sequence: CASSLVGASYEQYF. CDR3 nucleotides: TGTGCCAGCAGCTTGGTGGGGGCATCATACGAGCAGTACTTC.